This entry lists 8 T cell receptor beta chains sequenced from one sample in a study of cytomegalovirus exposure and HLA in healthy donors. The method was immunoSEQ multiplex PCR; TCRdb's version includes in-frame clones alone and lacks a portion of them. This table has about 130,000 clones, roughly four fifths appearing once. Sequencing was performed on PBMCs. The source is a man aged 25-45 years in good health and CMV-seropositive.

The chain carries TRBV5-1 and TRBJ1-3, with D uncertain. V was clipped by 1 base and J by 0 bases, with 8 bases between them. The CDR3 has 15 residues. Germline V CDR1 and CDR2: SGHRS, YFSETQ. CDR3 nucleotide sequence: TGCGCCAGCAGCTTGACCTCCTACTCTGGAAACACCATATATTTT. Translated: CASSLTSYSGNTIYF.

This chain uses TRBV7-2 with TRBJ2-2, with D perhaps TRBD2 (5 bases). This CDR3 region has 14 residues. CDR1 is SGHTA, CDR2 FQGNSA, per germline. V was trimmed by 5 bases and J by 4 bases, leaving 11 bases between them. CDR3: CASSLLVSTGELFF. The CDR3 region has the DNA TGTGCCAGCAGCCTACTAGTTTCCACCGGGGAGCTGTTTTTT.

This clone was counted a single time. This rearrangement joins TRBV7-9 to TRBJ1-5, with D perhaps TRBD1 (6 bases). Germline V gene data show CDR1 as SEHNR and CDR2 as FQNEAQ (reference sequence). CDR3 length equals 15 residues. The germline V and J ends were trimmed by 1 base and 4 bases, with 11 bases remaining between them. The CDR3 region has the DNA TGTGCCAGCAGCTTAGGGGGGGGCTGGAATCAGCCCCAGCATTTT. This translates into CASSLGGGWNQPQHF.

This clone was counted a few times. The gene calls are TRBV6-6 and TRBJ2-7, with a weak D call TRBD1 (6 bases). Germline loops: CDR1 MNHNY, CDR2 SVGAGI (reference sequence). This CDR3 contains 15 residues. The V gene lost 7 bases and the J gene lost 6 bases, with 22 bases spanning the gap. CDR3 nucleotide sequence: TGTGCCAGCAAAAACCGGGACACAGTCTCTAGCGAGCAGTACTTC. Residues: CASKNRDTVSSEQYF.

This clone was seen only a few times. The rearrangement joins TRBV2 to TRBJ1-5; 7 bases are a match to TRBD1. The CDR3 is 16 amino acids. Germline CDR1 reads SNHLY; CDR2 reads FYNNEI. The trim removed 4 bases at V and 6 bases at J, leaving 12 bases unmatched. The CDR3 DNA reads TGTGCCAGCAGTGGTATTGGAGGGGGCGGTGCTCAGCCCCAGCATTTT. Amino acids: CASSGIGGGGAQPQHF.

The chain joins TRBV5-5 to TRBJ1-1; D perhaps matches TRBD1 (5 bases). V was shortened by 0 bases and J by 3 bases, with 12 bases between the two germline ends. The CDR3 has 15 residues. Germline CDR1 is SGHKS and CDR2 is YYEKEE (reference sequence). CDR3 DNA: TGTGCCAGCAGCTTGGGGCAGGGCTTGTACACTGAAGCTTTCTTT. Translated: CASSLGQGLYTEAFF.

The gene calls are TRBV6-1 and TRBJ1-2; 9 bases match TRBD1. The CDR3 is 11 amino acids. Unmatched junction bases numbered 5, after V lost 4 bases and J lost 14 bases. The V gene's germline CDR1 is MNHNS and CDR2 SASEGT. CDR3 in amino acids: CASSVGQGDTF. The DNA for the CDR3 is TGTGCCAGCAGTGTGGGACAGGGCGATACCTTC.

In its sample, this clone was seen once. V and J are TRBV5-4 and TRBJ2-3; the match to TRBD2 covers 10 bases. After removal of 4 bases from V and 5 bases from J, the junction contained 7 bases not matched to a gene. This CDR3 has 15 amino acids. In germline, CDR1 is SGHNT, CDR2 YYREEE (reference sequence). The DNA of the CDR3 is TGTGCCAGCAGCACCAATGGACTAGCGGAAGATACGCAGTATTTT. This encodes CASSTNGLAEDTQYF.